The TCR beta chain under discussion was sequenced for a study of shared clonotypes between healthy human individuals. With regard to this clone: Its antigen remains unidentified.

Method: immunoSEQ multiplex PCR; TCRdb's copy keeps in-frame clones and lacks some. The profile shows roughly 890,000 clones, nearly 95% of them singletons. Germline V gene sequence: CDR1 SQVTM, CDR2 ANQGSEA. CDR3 size: 15 residues. V shed 4 bases, J shed 2 bases, and the junction held 9 bases outside the gene matches. Study-level results: It was observed that roughly 4.8% of naive CD4 clonotypes were shared across a handful of donors.

Naive CD8 cells lacked CD45RO, underwent positive selection for CCR7 and left out terminally differentiated effector memory CD45RA+ cells. The chain links TRBV29-1 to TRBJ2-7; 9 nucleotides match TRBD2. Sequencing input: naive CD8+ T cells sorted from blood. This receptor was obtained from a man under 40 in good health. CDR3 protein: CSVGSAGGFPYEQYF. CDR3 nucleotides: TGCAGCGTTGGTTCGGCGGGAGGGTTCCCCTACGAGCAGTACTTC.